This T cell receptor (beta chain) was obtained from a study of cytomegalovirus exposure and HLA in healthy donors. The study's findings and limits: A subsequent analysis found that TCR clusters from the first cohort also tended to co-occur in the 90 to 150 validation repertoires, with around 94% of cluster scores above 0. The study labeled more than 150 TCR beta chains cytomegalovirus-associated. Per published reports, the classifier diagnosed cytomegalovirus status with high specificity and sensitivity. As confirmed in vitro, a few CMV-associated chains were specific for CMV antigens.

Trimming left V 2 bases short and J 0 bases short, with 12 bases between. CDR3 length: 16 residues. Germline CDR1 is KGHSH and CDR2 is LQKENI. A remark on this clone: Its antigen is as yet unknown.

The protocol was immunoSEQ multiplex PCR, while the TCRdb copy is restricted to in-frame clones and leaves out a portion. The data show under 250,000 clones, over 65% seen once. V gene TRBV18 combines with J gene TRBJ2-3; D ambiguous. The material sequenced was PBMCs. The TCR was taken from a woman aged 18-30 years in good health and CMV-seronegative. The CDR3 region has the DNA TGTGCCAGCTCACCAAATTCGGCAGCTAGCACAGATACGCAGTATTTT. Its protein product is CASSPNSAASTDTQYF.